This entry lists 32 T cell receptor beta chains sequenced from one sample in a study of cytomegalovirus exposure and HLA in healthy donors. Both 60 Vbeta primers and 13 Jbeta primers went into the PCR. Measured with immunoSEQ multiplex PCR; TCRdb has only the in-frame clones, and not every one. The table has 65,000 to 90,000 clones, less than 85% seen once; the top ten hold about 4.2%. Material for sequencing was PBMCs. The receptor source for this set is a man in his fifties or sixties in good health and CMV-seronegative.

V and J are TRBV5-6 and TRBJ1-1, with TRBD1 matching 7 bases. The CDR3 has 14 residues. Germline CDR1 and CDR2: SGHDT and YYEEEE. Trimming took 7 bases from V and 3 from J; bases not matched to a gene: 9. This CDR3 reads CASSEGASYTEAFF. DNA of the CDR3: TGTGCCAGCTCAGAGGGGGCGTCGTACACTGAAGCTTTCTTT.

The CDR3 sequence: CASSPTDRGLYEQYF. CDR3 DNA sequence: TGTGCCAGCAGCCCGACGGACAGGGGGCTATACGAGCAGTACTTC. This chain uses TRBV9 with TRBJ2-7; 11 nucleotides match TRBD1. CDR1 is SGDLS and CDR2 is YYNGEE in the germline V gene. There are 15 residues in the CDR3. The V and J ends lost 4 bases and 4 bases, in that order; junction bases with no gene match: 7. Using reference TRBV9 and TRBJ2-7 for the parts outside the CDR3, the full variable domain is DSGVTQTPKHLITATGQRVTLRCSPRSGDLSVYWYQQSLDQGLQFLIQYYNGEERAKGNILERFSAQQFPDLHSELNLSSLELGDSALYFCASSPTDRGLYEQYFGPGTRLTVT.

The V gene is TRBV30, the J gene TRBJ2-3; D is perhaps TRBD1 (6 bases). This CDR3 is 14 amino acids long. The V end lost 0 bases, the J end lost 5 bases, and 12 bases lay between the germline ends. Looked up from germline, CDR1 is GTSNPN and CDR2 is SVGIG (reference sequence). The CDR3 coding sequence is TGTGCCTGGAGTGTAGGGGGAAGGGGAGATACGCAGTATTTT. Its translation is CAWSVGGRGDTQYF.

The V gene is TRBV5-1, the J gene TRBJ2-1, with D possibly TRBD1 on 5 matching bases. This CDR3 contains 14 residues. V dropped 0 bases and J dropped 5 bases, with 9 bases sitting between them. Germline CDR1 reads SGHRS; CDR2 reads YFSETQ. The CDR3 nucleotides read TGCGCCAGCAGCTTGGCTATACAGGACAATGAGCAGTTCTTC. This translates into CASSLAIQDNEQFF.

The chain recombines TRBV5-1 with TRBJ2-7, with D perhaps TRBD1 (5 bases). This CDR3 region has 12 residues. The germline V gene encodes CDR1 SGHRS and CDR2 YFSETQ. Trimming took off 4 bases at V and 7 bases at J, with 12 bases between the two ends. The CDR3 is CASSPLGHEQYF. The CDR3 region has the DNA TGCGCCAGCAGCCCACTCGGACATGAGCAGTACTTC. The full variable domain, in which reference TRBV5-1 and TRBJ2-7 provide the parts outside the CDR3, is KAGVTQTPRYLIKTRGQQVTLSCSPISGHRSVSWYQQTPGQGLQFLFEYFSETQRNKGNFPGRFSGRQFSNSRSEMNVSTLELGDSALYLCASSPLGHEQYFGPGTRLTVT.

The CDR3 nucleotides are TGTGCCTGGAGCCGACAGCACACCGGGGAGCTGTTTTTT. Translating it yields CAWSRQHTGELFF. The gene calls are TRBV30 and TRBJ2-2, with a tentative D call TRBD1 (5 bases). This CDR3 is 13 amino acids long. Trimming shortened V by 3 bases and J by 3 bases, and 8 bases separated the two germline ends. Germline lookup yields CDR1 GTSNPN and CDR2 SVGIG (reference sequence).

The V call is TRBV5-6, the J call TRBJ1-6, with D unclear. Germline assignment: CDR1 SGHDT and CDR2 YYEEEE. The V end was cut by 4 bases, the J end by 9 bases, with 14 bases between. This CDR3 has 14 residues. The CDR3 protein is CASSATSGLSPLHF. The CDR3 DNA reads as TGTGCCAGCAGCGCAACCAGTGGTCTTTCACCCCTCCACTTT.

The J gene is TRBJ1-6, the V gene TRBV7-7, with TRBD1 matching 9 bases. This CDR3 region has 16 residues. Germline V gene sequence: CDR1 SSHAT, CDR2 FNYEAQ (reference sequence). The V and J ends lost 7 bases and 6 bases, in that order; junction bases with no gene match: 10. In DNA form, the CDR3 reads TGTGCCAGCACCTCCACCGGGACAGGGATTAATTCACCCCTCCACTTT. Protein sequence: CASTSTGTGINSPLHF.

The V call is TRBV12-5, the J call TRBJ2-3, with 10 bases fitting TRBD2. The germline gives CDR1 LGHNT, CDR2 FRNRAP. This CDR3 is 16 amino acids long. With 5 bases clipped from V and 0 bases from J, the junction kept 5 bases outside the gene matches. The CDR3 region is CASGPGLAVSTDTQYF. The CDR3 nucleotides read TGTGCTAGTGGTCCCGGACTAGCGGTGAGCACAGATACGCAGTATTTT.

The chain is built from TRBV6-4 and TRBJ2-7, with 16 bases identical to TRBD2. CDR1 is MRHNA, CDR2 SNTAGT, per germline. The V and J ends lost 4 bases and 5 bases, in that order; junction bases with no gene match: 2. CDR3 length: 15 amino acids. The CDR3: CASSAGTSGGDEQYF. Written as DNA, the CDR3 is TGTGCCAGCAGTGCCGGGACTAGCGGGGGGGACGAGCAGTACTTC.

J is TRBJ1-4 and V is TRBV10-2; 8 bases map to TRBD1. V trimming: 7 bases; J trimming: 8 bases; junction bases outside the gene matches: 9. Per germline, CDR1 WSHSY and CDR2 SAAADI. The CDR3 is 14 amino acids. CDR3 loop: CASMGGTGTEKLFF. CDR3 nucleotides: TGCGCCAGCATGGGGGGGACAGGTACCGAAAAACTGTTTTTT.

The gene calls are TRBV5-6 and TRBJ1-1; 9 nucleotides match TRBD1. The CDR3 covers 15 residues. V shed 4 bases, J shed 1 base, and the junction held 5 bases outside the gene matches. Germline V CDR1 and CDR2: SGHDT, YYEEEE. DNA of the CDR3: TGTGCCAGCAGCGGGACAGGGTCGGCGAACACTGAAGCTTTCTTT. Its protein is CASSGTGSANTEAFF.

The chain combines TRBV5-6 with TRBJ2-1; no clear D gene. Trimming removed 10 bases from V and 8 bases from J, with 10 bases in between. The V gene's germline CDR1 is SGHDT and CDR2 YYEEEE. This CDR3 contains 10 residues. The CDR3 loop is CALRSDEQFF. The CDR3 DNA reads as TGTGCCTTACGGTCCGATGAGCAGTTCTTC.

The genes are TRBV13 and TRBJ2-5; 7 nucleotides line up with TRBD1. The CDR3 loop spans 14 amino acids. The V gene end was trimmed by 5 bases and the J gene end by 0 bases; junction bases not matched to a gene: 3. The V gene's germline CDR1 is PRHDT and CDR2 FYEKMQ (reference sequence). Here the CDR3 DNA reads TGTGCCAGCAGCCCAGACAGGGACCAAGAGACCCAGTACTTC. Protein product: CASSPDRDQETQYF.

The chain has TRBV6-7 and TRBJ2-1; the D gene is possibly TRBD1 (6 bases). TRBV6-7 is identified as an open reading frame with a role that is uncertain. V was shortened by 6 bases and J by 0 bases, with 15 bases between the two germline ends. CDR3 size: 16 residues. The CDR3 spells CASSSGHPGSYNEQFF. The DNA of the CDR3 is TGTGCCAGCAGCTCGGGACACCCTGGCTCCTACAATGAGCAGTTCTTC.

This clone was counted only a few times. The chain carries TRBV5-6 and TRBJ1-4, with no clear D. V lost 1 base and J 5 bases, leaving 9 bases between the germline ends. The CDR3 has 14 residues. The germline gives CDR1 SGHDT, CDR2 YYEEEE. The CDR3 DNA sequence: TGTGCCAGCAGCTTGAAAAGCGGGAATGAAAAACTGTTTTTT. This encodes CASSLKSGNEKLFF.

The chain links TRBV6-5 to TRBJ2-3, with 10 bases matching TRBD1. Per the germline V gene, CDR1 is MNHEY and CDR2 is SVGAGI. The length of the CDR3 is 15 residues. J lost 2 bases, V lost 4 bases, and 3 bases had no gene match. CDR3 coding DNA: TGTGCCAGCAGTTTGGGACAGGGGAACACAGATACGCAGTATTTT. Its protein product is CASSLGQGNTDTQYF.

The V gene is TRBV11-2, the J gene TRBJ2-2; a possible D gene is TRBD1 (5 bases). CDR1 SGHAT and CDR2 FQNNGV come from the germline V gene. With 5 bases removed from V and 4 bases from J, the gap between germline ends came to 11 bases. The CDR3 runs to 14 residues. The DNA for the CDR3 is TGTGCCAGCAGCCCAGGACACGTCACCGGGGAGCTGTTTTTT. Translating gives CASSPGHVTGELFF.

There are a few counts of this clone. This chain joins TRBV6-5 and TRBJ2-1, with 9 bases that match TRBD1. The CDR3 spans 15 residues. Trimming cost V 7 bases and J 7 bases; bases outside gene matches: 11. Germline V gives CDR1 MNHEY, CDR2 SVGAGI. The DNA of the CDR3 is TGTGCCAGCATTCCACGACAGGGGGTTCGGAATGAGCAGTTCTTC. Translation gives CASIPRQGVRNEQFF.

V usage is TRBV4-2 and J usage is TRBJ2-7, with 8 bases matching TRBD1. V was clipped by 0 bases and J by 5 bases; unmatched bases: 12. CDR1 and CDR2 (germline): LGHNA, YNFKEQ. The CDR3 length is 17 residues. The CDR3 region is CASSQDMRTGSGHEQYF. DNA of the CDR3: TGTGCCAGCAGCCAAGATATGCGGACAGGGAGCGGACACGAGCAGTACTTC.

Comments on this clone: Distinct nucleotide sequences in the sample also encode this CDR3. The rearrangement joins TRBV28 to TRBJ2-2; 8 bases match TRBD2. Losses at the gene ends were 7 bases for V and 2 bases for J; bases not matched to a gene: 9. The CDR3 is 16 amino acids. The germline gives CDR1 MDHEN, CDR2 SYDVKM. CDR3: CASNSGGGHNTGELFF. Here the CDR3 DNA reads TGTGCCAGCAACTCAGGCGGGGGGCATAACACCGGGGAGCTGTTTTTT.

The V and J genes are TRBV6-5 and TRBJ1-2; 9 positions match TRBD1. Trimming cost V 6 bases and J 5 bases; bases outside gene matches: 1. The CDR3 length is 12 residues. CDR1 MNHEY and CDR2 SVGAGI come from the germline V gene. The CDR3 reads CASRGQGYGYTF. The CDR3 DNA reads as TGTGCCAGCAGAGGACAGGGGTATGGCTACACCTTC.

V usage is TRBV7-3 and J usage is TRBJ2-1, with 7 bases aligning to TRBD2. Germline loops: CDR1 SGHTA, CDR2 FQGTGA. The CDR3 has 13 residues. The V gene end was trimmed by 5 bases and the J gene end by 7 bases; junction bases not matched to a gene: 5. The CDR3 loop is CASSQGGANEQFF. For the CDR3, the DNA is TGTGCCAGCAGCCAGGGAGGGGCTAATGAGCAGTTCTTC.

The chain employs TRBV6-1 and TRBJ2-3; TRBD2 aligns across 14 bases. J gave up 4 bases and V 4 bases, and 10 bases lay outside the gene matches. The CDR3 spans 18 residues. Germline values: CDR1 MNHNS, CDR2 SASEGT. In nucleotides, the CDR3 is TGTGCCAGCAGTGGTACGAACTTGGGACTAGCGGGGGCAGATACGCAGTATTTT. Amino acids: CASSGTNLGLAGADTQYF.

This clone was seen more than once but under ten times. The CDR3 loop reads CASSIGPSGEQYF. The CDR3 DNA reads as TGTGCCAGTAGTATTGGGCCATCCGGCGAGCAGTACTTC. The V call is TRBV19, the J call TRBJ2-7; D is undetermined. Between the trimmed V and J ends, which lost 3 bases and 6 bases, there was a span of 12 bases. This CDR3 is 13 amino acids long. Germline values: CDR1 LNHDA, CDR2 SQIVND (reference sequence).

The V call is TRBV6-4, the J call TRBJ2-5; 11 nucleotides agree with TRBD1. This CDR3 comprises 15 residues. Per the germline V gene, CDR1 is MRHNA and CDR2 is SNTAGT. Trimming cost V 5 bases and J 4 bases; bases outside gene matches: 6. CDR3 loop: CASSPTGTGGETQYF. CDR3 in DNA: TGTGCCAGCAGTCCAACCGGGACAGGGGGAGAGACCCAGTACTTC.

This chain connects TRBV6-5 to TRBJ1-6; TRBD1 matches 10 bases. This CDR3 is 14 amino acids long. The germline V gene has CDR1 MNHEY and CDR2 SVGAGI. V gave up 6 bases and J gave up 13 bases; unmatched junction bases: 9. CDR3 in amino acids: CASSRDRGPLPLHF. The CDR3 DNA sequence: TGTGCCAGCAGCCGGGACAGGGGCCCCCTTCCCCTCCACTTT.

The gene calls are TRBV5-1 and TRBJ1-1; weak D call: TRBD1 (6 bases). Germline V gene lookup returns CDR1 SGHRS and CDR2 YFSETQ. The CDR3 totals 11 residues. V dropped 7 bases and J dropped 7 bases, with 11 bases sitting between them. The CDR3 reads CASGGANEAFF. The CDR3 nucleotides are TGCGCCAGCGGGGGGGCTAATGAAGCTTTCTTT.

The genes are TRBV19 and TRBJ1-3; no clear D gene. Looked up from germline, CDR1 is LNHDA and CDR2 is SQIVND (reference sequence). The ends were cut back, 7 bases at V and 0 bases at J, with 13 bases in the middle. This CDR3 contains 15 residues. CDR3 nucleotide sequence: TGTGCCAGTACCCTATACGGGAGCTCTGGAAACACCATATATTTT. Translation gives CASTLYGSSGNTIYF.

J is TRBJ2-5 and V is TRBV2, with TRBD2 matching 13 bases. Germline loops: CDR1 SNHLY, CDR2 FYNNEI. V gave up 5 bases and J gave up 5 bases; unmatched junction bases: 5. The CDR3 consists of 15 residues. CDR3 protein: CASSRTSGGIETQYF. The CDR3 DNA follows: TGTGCCAGCAGTAGGACTAGCGGGGGTATCGAGACCCAGTACTTC.

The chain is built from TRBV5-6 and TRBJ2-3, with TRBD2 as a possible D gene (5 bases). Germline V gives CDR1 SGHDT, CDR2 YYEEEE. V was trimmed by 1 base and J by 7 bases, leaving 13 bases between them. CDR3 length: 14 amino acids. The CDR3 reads CASSLPQPGNTQYF. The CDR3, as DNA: TGTGCCAGCAGCTTGCCCCAACCGGGAAATACGCAGTATTTT. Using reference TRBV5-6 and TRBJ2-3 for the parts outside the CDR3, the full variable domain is DAGVTQSPTHLIKTRGQQVTLRCSPKSGHDTVSWYQQALGQGPQFIFQYYEEEERQRGNFPDRFSGHQFPNYSSELNVNALLLGDSALYLCASSLPQPGNTQYFGPGTRLTVL.

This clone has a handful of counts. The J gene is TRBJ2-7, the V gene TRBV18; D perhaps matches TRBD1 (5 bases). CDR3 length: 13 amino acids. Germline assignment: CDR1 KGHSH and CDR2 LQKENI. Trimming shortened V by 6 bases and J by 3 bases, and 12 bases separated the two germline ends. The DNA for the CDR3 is TGTGCCAGCTCCCCCCCGACAGTCTACGAGCAGTACTTC. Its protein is CASSPPTVYEQYF.